This is a list of T cell receptor beta chains from one sample in a study of control samples from healthy donors and cancer patients. The method was immunoSEQ multiplex PCR; TCRdb's version includes in-frame clones alone and lacks a portion of them. Here the sample spans 130,000 to 150,000 clones, just under 95% being singletons. The sequencing input was PBMCs. Every receptor here comes from a man in his fifties or sixties with colorectal cancer. CDR3s include the opening cysteine and the closing phenylalanine or tryptophan.

v_gene: TRBV6-6
j_gene: TRBJ1-2
CDR3aa: CASSYLRENYGYTF

v_gene: TRBV11-2
j_gene: TRBJ2-1
CDR3aa: CASRIEIGGVRFDEQFF

v_gene: TRBV7-2
j_gene: TRBJ2-6
CDR3aa: CASSLVSGSGANVLTF

v_gene: TRBV18
j_gene: TRBJ2-7
CDR3aa: CASSPLKSSDKQYF

v_gene: TRBV19
j_gene: TRBJ2-7
CDR3aa: CASSWGPRGEQYF

v_gene: TRBV12-3/TRBV12-4
j_gene: TRBJ2-5
CDR3aa: CASRPGLEETQYF

v_gene: TRBV5-1
j_gene: TRBJ1-3
CDR3aa: CASSVRGQGPGNTIYF

v_gene: TRBV18
j_gene: TRBJ2-7
CDR3aa: CASSPPGAYEQYF

v_gene: TRBV5-4
j_gene: TRBJ1-2
CDR3aa: CASSSPQDRYGYTF

v_gene: TRBV15
j_gene: TRBJ2-7
CDR3aa: CATSRDQGQGLAYEQYF

v_gene: TRBV6-6
j_gene: TRBJ1-3
CDR3aa: CASSYDVGNTIYF

v_gene: TRBV21-1
j_gene: TRBJ2-6
CDR3aa: CASSKEGRFRGANVLTF

v_gene: TRBV6-5
j_gene: TRBJ2-2
CDR3aa: CASSYSGTGATGELFF

v_gene: TRBV4-3
j_gene: TRBJ1-1
CDR3aa: CASSQAGGSSTEAFF

v_gene: TRBV7-9
j_gene: TRBJ1-5
CDR3aa: CASSTGQSFNQPQHF

v_gene: TRBV2
j_gene: TRBJ1-5
CDR3aa: CAIRQGSGNQPQHF

v_gene: TRBV5-1
j_gene: TRBJ2-2
CDR3aa: CASSLGQLTNTGELFF

v_gene: TRBV3-1/TRBV3-2
j_gene: TRBJ1-6
CDR3aa: CASSQGRALPPLHF

v_gene: TRBV30
j_gene: TRBJ1-5
CDR3aa: CAWNNPDSLEQPQHF

v_gene: TRBV18
j_gene: TRBJ2-7
CDR3aa: CASSPGATEHEQYF

v_gene: TRBV7-2
j_gene: TRBJ2-2
CDR3aa: CASSLGQGGFAGELFF

v_gene: TRBV4-3
j_gene: TRBJ1-2
CDR3aa: CASSQGQPYGYTF

v_gene: TRBV19
j_gene: TRBJ1-1
CDR3aa: CASSPRAGDTEAFF

v_gene: TRBV6-5
j_gene: TRBJ1-1
CDR3aa: CASSYDGAGAFF

v_gene: TRBV27
j_gene: TRBJ2-7
CDR3aa: CASSLGTSYEQYF

v_gene: TRBV4-1
j_gene: TRBJ2-1
CDR3aa: CASSQDSVVLAGAYNEQFF

v_gene: TRBV2
j_gene: TRBJ1-2
CDR3aa: CASGRTGQYGYTF

v_gene: TRBV6-2/TRBV6-3
j_gene: TRBJ2-5
CDR3aa: CASSPGTGGTQYF

v_gene: TRBV5-5
j_gene: TRBJ2-3
CDR3aa: CASSLSGFRLDTQYF

v_gene: TRBV15
j_gene: TRBJ1-2
CDR3aa: CATSRQGAYGYTF

v_gene: TRBV10-3
j_gene: TRBJ1-1
CDR3aa: CAISEGGSVGTEAFF

v_gene: TRBV29-1
j_gene: TRBJ2-7
CDR3aa: CSVGEQGSYEQYF